The 20 T cell receptor beta chains below come from one sample, sequenced in a study of blood T cells in healthy people across ages. A sample-barcoded 5' primer and a J-beta primer mix were used in a second PCR of roughly 7 to 11 cycles. MiXCR was run by TCRdb on the 5' RACE reads, yielding one entry per CDR3 protein. The sample records 450,000 to 600,000 distinct CDR3 sequences, about 27% being singletons. The same sample was also studied in work on T cells of mothers and their children.

The sequencing input was blood. The receptors originated from a boy aged 2-9 years in good health.

In its sample, this clonotype was seen a few times. This chain connects TRBV29-1 to TRBJ2-2; maybe TRBD1 (6 bases). The germline V gene encodes CDR1 SQVTM and CDR2 ANQGSEA. The CDR3 spans 13 residues. V lost 4 bases and J 4 bases, leaving 10 bases between the germline ends. The CDR3, as DNA: TGCAGCGTTGGAGGACAGTTCACCGGGGAGCTGTTTTTT. The encoded protein is CSVGGQFTGELFF.

This clonotype has only one observation. This chain joins TRBV20-1 and TRBJ2-1; perhaps TRBD2 as D (5 bases). The CDR3 is 15 amino acids. V was pared by 4 bases and J by 1 base, with 14 bases between. From germline, CDR1 is DFQATT and CDR2 SNEGSKA (reference sequence). DNA of the CDR3: TGCAGTGCTAAGGAGCACAGAGGGTCCTACAATGAGCAGTTCTTC. Translating it yields CSAKEHRGSYNEQFF.

The rearrangement links TRBV5-1 to TRBJ1-1; TRBD1 aligns across 8 bases. J gave up 0 bases and V 4 bases, and 8 bases lay outside the gene matches. The CDR3 spans 16 residues. Per the germline V gene, CDR1 is SGHRS and CDR2 is YFSETQ. CDR3 sequence: CASSPGQGFMNTEAFF. The CDR3 DNA reads as TGCGCCAGCAGCCCAGGACAGGGATTTATGAACACTGAAGCTTTCTTT. The full variable domain, its missing parts supplied by reference TRBV5-1 and TRBJ1-1, is KAGVTQTPRYLIKTRGQQVTLSCSPISGHRSVSWYQQTPGQGLQFLFEYFSETQRNKGNFPGRFSGRQFSNSRSEMNVSTLELGDSALYLCASSPGQGFMNTEAFFGQGTRLTVV.

As for this clonotype: One end of the junction fails to match germline, which may point to a read error. J is TRBJ2-6 and V is TRBV5-1; D might be TRBD1 (5 bases). CDR1 is SGHRS, CDR2 YFSETQ, per germline. CDR3 length equals 18 residues. CDR3 sequence reads: CPSSSTTMEGAGANVLTF. The CDR3 region has the DNA TGCCCCAGCAGCTCCACCACGATGGAAGGGGCTGGGGCCAACGTCCTGACTTTC.

J is TRBJ2-7 and V is TRBV2; D call uncertain. V shed 3 bases and J shed 6 bases, with 12 bases lying between them. This CDR3 region has 13 residues. Germline V gene lookup returns CDR1 SNHLY and CDR2 FYNNEI. The CDR3 loop reads CASSDASSLEQYF. For the CDR3, the DNA is TGTGCCAGCAGTGACGCTAGTTCCCTCGAGCAGTACTTC.

CDR3 bases: TGTGCCAGCTCCAGGGAACCGAACTCCTACAATGAGCAGTTCTTC. Its protein product is CASSREPNSYNEQFF. The chain recombines TRBV18 with TRBJ2-1, with D possibly TRBD1 on 5 matching bases. From germline, CDR1 is KGHSH and CDR2 LQKENI. V lost 6 bases and J 0 bases, leaving 12 bases between the germline ends. This CDR3 is 15 amino acids long.

This sequence joins TRBV5-6 and TRBJ2-1; the D gene is possibly TRBD2 (5 bases). Germline V lookup: CDR1 SGHDT, CDR2 YYEEEE. The CDR3 is made up of 16 amino acids. V gave up 6 bases and J gave up 5 bases, with 21 bases separating them. The CDR3 DNA sequence: TGTGCCAGCACCGAGGGCCCTTTAAGGATCGACAATGAGCAGTTCTTC. Amino acid sequence: CASTEGPLRIDNEQFF.

J is TRBJ2-5 and V is TRBV30, with D unclear. Germline CDR1 is GTSNPN and CDR2 is SVGIG (reference sequence). V dropped 3 bases and J dropped 3 bases, with 5 bases sitting between them. The CDR3 totals 11 residues. The CDR3 DNA follows: TGTGCCTGGAGCATAAAAGAGACCCAGTACTTC. It translates to CAWSIKETQYF.

The V and J genes are TRBV7-2 and TRBJ2-2; D tentatively reads TRBD1 or TRBD2 (5 bases each). CDR1 is SGHTA and CDR2 is FQGNSA in the germline V gene. V was pared by 3 bases and J by 5 bases, with 16 bases between. This CDR3 spans 16 amino acids. The CDR3 region has the DNA TGTGCCAGCAGCTTTGGTCGATGGGGACCTACCGGGGAGCTGTTTTTT. The encoded protein is CASSFGRWGPTGELFF. The variable domain in full, completed from reference TRBV7-2 and TRBJ2-2, reads GAGVSQSPSNKVTEKGKDVELRCDPISGHTALYWYRQSLGQGLEFLIYFQGNSAPDKSGLPSDRFSAERTGGSVSTLTIQRTQQEDSAVYLCASSFGRWGPTGELFFGEGSRLTVL.

This clonotype was detected a few times. The chain links TRBV12-3 or TRBV12-4 to TRBJ1-5; D uncertain. This CDR3 has 14 amino acids. The germline V and J ends were trimmed by 6 bases and 3 bases, with 12 bases remaining between them. In DNA form, the CDR3 reads TGTGCCAGCAGAATTGGGGTTTCCAATCAGCCCCAGCATTTT. Its protein is CASRIGVSNQPQHF.

The gene calls are TRBV7-2 and TRBJ2-7; 7 bases align to TRBD2. This CDR3 is 14 amino acids long. Per the germline V gene, CDR1 is SGHTA and CDR2 is FQGNSA. The J segment lost 7 bases and the V segment lost 3 bases, leaving 9 bases of the junction unmatched. The CDR3, as DNA: TGTGCCAGCAGCTTGGAGGGAGGGCCGCGGGAGCAGTACTTC. It specifies CASSLEGGPREQYF.

This clonotype has only a few counts. This sequence joins TRBV3-1 and TRBJ2-6; D call uncertain. This CDR3 is 13 amino acids long. Trimming removed 7 bases at V and 4 bases at J, with 8 bases between. The germline CDR1 and CDR2 sequences are LGHDT and YNNKEL (reference sequence). CDR3 sequence reads: CASTSKGANVLTF. The CDR3 bases are TGTGCCAGCACCTCGAAGGGGGCCAACGTCCTGACTTTC.

This chain connects TRBV5-1 to TRBJ1-1, with D possibly TRBD1 on 5 matching bases. Trimming shortened V by 3 bases and J by 5 bases, and 11 bases separated the two germline ends. The germline V gene encodes CDR1 SGHRS and CDR2 YFSETQ. This CDR3 spans 13 amino acids. DNA for the CDR3: TGCGCCAGCAGCTCCGAGGGGTTGACTGAAGCTTTCTTT. Residues: CASSSEGLTEAFF. The variable domain in full, with the rest retrieved from reference TRBV5-1 and TRBJ1-1, is KAGVTQTPRYLIKTRGQQVTLSCSPISGHRSVSWYQQTPGQGLQFLFEYFSETQRNKGNFPGRFSGRQFSNSRSEMNVSTLELGDSALYLCASSSEGLTEAFFGQGTRLTVV.

This sequence joins TRBV10-3 and TRBJ2-5, with a possible D match to TRBD2 (5 bases). V lost 3 bases and J lost 5, with 16 bases in between. The V gene's germline CDR1 is ENHRY and CDR2 SYGVKD. This CDR3 is 15 amino acids long. DNA for the CDR3: TGTGCCATCAGTGATCAAGCGGCACGGGGTGAGACCCAGTACTTC. Protein sequence: CAISDQAARGETQYF.

The V call is TRBV20-1, the J call TRBJ1-1, with 9 bases lining up with TRBD1. This CDR3 region has 12 residues. In germline, CDR1 is DFQATT, CDR2 SNEGSKA (reference sequence). V was clipped by 4 bases and J by 11 bases; unmatched bases: 8. The CDR3 region is CSAITGGLDAFF. The CDR3 DNA reads as TGCAGTGCTATTACAGGGGGCCTGGATGCTTTCTTT.

The gene calls are TRBV20-1 and TRBJ2-3; TRBD1 matches at 8 bases. This CDR3 is built from 14 residues. The J segment lost 7 bases and the V segment lost 6 bases, leaving 12 bases of the junction unmatched. Germline values: CDR1 DFQATT, CDR2 SNEGSKA (reference sequence). The CDR3 is CSAPDRGGVNTQYF. The CDR3, as DNA: TGCAGTGCCCCAGACAGGGGAGGTGTCAATACGCAGTATTTT.

This clonotype has a handful of counts. This chain uses TRBV15 with TRBJ2-3; D possibly corresponds to TRBD2 (6 bases). CDR3 length: 19 amino acids. In germline, CDR1 is LNHNV, CDR2 YYDKDF (reference sequence). V was trimmed by 0 bases and J by 3 bases, leaving 22 bases between them. In DNA form, the CDR3 reads TGTGCCACCAGCAGAGATAAGAGCCAAAGCGGAGGGCAAACAGATACGCAGTATTTT. The encoded protein is CATSRDKSQSGGQTDTQYF.

This clonotype was observed a few times. The rearrangement joins TRBV7-8 to TRBJ2-3, with 8 positions matching TRBD1. V gave up 6 bases and J gave up 4 bases; unmatched junction bases: 9. From germline, CDR1 is SGHVS and CDR2 FQNEAQ. The CDR3 totals 15 residues. The DNA of the CDR3 is TGTGCCAGCAGATCTCAGGGGGCTTCGCCAGATACGCAGTATTTT. Amino acids: CASRSQGASPDTQYF.

This clonotype was seen more than once but under ten times. The CDR3 protein is CSARDPSWGSPLHF. The CDR3 DNA follows: TGCAGTGCTAGAGATCCAAGTTGGGGCTCACCCCTCCACTTT. The chain couples TRBV20-1 to TRBJ1-6; D may be TRBD1 (5 bases). CDR3 length: 14 residues. With 0 bases removed from V and 10 bases from J, the gap between germline ends came to 13 bases. CDR1 is DFQATT, CDR2 SNEGSKA, per germline (reference sequence).

The J gene is TRBJ1-1, the V gene TRBV5-1; no clear D gene. Trimming pared 0 bases from V and 6 bases from J, leaving 12 bases between. Per germline, CDR1 SGHRS and CDR2 YFSETQ. This CDR3 comprises 14 residues. The CDR3 region is CASSLAVEPAEAFF. CDR3 in DNA: TGCGCCAGCAGCTTGGCGGTAGAACCTGCTGAAGCTTTCTTT.